The sequence of this T cell receptor (beta chain) was determined in a study of technical replicates of blood from a few donors. Clones were read by immunoSEQ multiplex PCR, and TCRdb kept only the in-frame ones, dropping some. Here the sample spans tens of thousands of clones, around 97% being singletons. The receptor's source is a human donor in good health. Sequenced sample: T cells isolated from PBMCs.

The CDR3 reads CASSQARTASYEQYF. As DNA, the CDR3 is TGCGCCAGCAGCCAAGCCCGGACAGCGAGCTACGAGCAGTACTTC. The V call is TRBV4-1, the J call TRBJ2-7, with a possible D match to TRBD1 (6 bases). V lost 1 base to trimming and J lost 3 bases, with 13 bases between them. The CDR3 extends over 15 amino acids. Germline V gene sequence: CDR1 MGHRA, CDR2 YSYEKL.